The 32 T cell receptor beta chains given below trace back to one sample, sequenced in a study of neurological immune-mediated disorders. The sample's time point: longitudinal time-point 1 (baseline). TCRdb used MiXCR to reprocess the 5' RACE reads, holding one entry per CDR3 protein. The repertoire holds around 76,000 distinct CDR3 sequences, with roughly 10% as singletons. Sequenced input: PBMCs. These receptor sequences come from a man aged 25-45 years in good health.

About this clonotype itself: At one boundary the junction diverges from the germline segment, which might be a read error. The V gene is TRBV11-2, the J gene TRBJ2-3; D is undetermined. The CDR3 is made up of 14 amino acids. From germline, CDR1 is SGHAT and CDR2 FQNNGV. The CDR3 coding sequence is TGTGTCAGCATCTTTAATGGTTACCCAGATACGCAGTATTTT. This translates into CVSIFNGYPDTQYF. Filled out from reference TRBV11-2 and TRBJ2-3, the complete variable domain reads EAGVAQSPRYKIIEKRQSVAFWCNPISGHATLYWYQQILGQGPKLLIQFQNNGVVDDSQLPKDRFSAERLKGVDSTLKIQPAKLEDSAVYLCVSIFNGYPDTQYFGPGTRLTVL.

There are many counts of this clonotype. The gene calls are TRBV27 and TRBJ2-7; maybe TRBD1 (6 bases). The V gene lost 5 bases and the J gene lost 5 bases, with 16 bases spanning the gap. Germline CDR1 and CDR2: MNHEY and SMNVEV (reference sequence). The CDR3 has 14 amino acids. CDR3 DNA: TGTGCCAGCAGTAGGGGCAGGGGCCTCCACGAGCAGTACTTC. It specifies CASSRGRGLHEQYF.

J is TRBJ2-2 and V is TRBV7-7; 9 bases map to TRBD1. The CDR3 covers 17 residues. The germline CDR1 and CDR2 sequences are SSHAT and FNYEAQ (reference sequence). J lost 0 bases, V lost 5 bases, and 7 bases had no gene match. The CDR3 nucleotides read TGTGCCAGCAGCCTAACAGGGGGCCCAACGAACACCGGGGAGCTGTTTTTT. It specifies CASSLTGGPTNTGELFF. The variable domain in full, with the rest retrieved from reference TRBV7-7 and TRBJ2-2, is GAGVSQSPRYKVTKRGQDVTLRCDPISSHATLYWYQQALGQGPEFLTYFNYEAQPDKSGLPSDRFSAERPEGSISTLTIQRTEQRDSAMYRCASSLTGGPTNTGELFFGEGSRLTVL.

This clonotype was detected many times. Here the CDR3 reads CATSDLRDTEAFF. DNA of the CDR3: TGTGCCACCAGTGATTTAAGGGACACTGAAGCTTTCTTT. This sequence joins TRBV24-1 and TRBJ1-1; D is unclear. The CDR3 has 13 residues. In germline, CDR1 is KGHDR, CDR2 SFDVKD. V lost 1 base and J 3 bases, leaving 5 bases between the germline ends.

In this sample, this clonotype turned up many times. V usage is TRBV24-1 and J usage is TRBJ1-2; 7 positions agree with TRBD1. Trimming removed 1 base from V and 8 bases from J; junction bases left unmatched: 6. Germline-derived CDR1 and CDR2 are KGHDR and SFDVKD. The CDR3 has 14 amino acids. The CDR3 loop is CATSDFNRGRGYTF. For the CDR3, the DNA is TGTGCCACCAGTGATTTCAACAGGGGCCGCGGCTACACCTTC.

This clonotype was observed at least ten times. The CDR3 DNA sequence: TGCAGTGCTACTAACCGGGACTACGACTCCTCACCCCTCCACTTT. Translated: CSATNRDYDSSPLHF. The chain is built from TRBV20-1 and TRBJ1-6, with TRBD1 as a possible D gene (5 bases). V lost 4 bases to trimming and J lost 10 bases, with 20 bases between them. Germline V CDR1 and CDR2: DFQATT, SNEGSKA (reference sequence). This CDR3 region has 15 residues.

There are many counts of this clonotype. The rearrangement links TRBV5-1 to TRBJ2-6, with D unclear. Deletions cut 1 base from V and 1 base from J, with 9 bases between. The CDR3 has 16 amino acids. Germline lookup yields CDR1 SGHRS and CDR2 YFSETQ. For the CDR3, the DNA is TGCGCCAGCAGCTTGCCCCCTCAGTCTGGGGCCAACGTCCTGACTTTC. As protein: CASSLPPQSGANVLTF.

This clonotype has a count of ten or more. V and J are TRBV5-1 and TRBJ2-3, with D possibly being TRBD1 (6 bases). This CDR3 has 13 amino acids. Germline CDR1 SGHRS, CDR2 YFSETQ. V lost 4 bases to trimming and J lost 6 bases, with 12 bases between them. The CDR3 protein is CASSRGGRDTQYF. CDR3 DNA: TGCGCCAGCAGCCGTGGGGGCCGGGATACGCAGTATTTT. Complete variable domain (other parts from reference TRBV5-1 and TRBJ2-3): KAGVTQTPRYLIKTRGQQVTLSCSPISGHRSVSWYQQTPGQGLQFLFEYFSETQRNKGNFPGRFSGRQFSNSRSEMNVSTLELGDSALYLCASSRGGRDTQYFGPGTRLTVL.

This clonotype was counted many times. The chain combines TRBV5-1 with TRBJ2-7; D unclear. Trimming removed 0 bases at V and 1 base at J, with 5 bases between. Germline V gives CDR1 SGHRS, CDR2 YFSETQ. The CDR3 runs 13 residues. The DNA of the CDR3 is TGCGCCAGCAGCTTGGTAGGTTCCTACGAGCAGTACTTC. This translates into CASSLVGSYEQYF. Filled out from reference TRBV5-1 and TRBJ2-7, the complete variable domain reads KAGVTQTPRYLIKTRGQQVTLSCSPISGHRSVSWYQQTPGQGLQFLFEYFSETQRNKGNFPGRFSGRQFSNSRSEMNVSTLELGDSALYLCASSLVGSYEQYFGPGTRLTVT.

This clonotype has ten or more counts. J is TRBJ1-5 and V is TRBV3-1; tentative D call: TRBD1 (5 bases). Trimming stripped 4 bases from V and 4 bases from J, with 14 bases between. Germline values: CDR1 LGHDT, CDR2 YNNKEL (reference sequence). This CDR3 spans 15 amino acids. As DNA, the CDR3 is TGTGCCAGCAGCCCTCGGAACGGGGCGAATCAGCCCCAGCATTTT. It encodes CASSPRNGANQPQHF.

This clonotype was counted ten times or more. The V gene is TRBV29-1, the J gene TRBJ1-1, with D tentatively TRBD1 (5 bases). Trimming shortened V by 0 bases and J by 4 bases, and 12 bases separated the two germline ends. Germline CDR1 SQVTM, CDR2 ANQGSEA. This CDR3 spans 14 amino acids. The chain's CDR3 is CSVEESAGSTEAFF. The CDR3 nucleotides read TGCAGCGTTGAAGAATCGGCAGGGTCCACTGAAGCTTTCTTT.

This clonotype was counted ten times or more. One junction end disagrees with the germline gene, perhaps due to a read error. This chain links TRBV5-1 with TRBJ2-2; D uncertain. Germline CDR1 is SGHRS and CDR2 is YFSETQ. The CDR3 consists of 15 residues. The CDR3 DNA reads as TGTGCCAGCAGCTTAGGCACCGCGAACACCGGGGAGCTGTTTTTT. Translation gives CASSLGTANTGELFF.

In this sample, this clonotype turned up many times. CDR3 residues: CSAKPSYEQYF. CDR3 sequence (DNA): TGCAGTGCTAAACCGTCCTACGAGCAGTACTTC. This chain connects TRBV20-1 to TRBJ2-7; no reliable D call. V was trimmed by 4 bases and J by 1 base, leaving 5 bases between them. This CDR3 comprises 11 residues. CDR1 and CDR2 (germline): DFQATT, SNEGSKA (reference sequence).

CDR3 DNA: TGTGCCAGCAGCCTGGACAACTTCTACGAGCAGTACTTC. Protein sequence: CASSLDNFYEQYF. The chain recombines TRBV7-8 with TRBJ2-7; perhaps TRBD1 as D (5 bases). V lost 5 bases and J lost 3, with 11 bases in between. Germline V gene data show CDR1 as SGHVS and CDR2 as FQNEAQ. This CDR3 is 13 amino acids long.

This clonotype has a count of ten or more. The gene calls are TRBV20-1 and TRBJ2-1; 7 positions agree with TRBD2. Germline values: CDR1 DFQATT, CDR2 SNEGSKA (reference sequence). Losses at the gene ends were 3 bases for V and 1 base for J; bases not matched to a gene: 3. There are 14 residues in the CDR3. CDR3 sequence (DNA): TGCAGTGCTAGTACTAGCGAGTCCTACAATGAGCAGTTCTTC. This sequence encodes CSASTSESYNEQFF.

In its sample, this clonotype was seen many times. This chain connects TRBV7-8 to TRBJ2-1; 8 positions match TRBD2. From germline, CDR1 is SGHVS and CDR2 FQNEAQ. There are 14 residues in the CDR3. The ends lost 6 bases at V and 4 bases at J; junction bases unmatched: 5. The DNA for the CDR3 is TGTGCCAGCAGTGCGGGAGGAGGTTACAATGAGCAGTTCTTC. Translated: CASSAGGGYNEQFF.

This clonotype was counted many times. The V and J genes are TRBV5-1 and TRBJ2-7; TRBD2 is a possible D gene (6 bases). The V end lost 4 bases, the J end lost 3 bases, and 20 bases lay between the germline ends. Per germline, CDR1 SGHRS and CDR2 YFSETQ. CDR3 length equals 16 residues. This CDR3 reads CASSPGVAGLFYEQYF. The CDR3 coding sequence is TGCGCCAGCAGCCCCGGGGTGGCGGGACTCTTCTACGAGCAGTACTTC.

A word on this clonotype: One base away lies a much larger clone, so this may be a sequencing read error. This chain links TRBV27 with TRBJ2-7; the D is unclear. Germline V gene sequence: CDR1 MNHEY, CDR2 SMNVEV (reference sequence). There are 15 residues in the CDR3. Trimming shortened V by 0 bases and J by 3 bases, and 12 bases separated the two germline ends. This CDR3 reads CASSLSVVGNYEQYF. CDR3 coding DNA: TGTGCCAGCAGTTTATCGGTAGTGGGCAACTACGAGCAGTACTTC.

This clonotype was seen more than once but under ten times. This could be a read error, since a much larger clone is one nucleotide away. The CDR3 protein is CARGGGTSGRDEQYF. The CDR3 DNA is TGTGCCAGAGGAGGTGGTACTAGCGGGAGGGATGAGCAGTACTTC. The chain is built from TRBV9 and TRBJ2-7, with TRBD2 matching 13 bases. With 8 bases clipped from V and 7 bases from J, the junction kept 12 bases outside the gene matches. The CDR3 is 15 amino acids. Germline V gives CDR1 SGDLS, CDR2 YYNGEE.

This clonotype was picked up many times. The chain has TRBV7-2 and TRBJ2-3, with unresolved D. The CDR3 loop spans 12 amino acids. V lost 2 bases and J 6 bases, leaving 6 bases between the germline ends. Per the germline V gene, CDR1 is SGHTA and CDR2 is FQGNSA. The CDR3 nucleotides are TGTGCCAGCAGCTTATTCGGGGATACGCAGTATTTT. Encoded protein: CASSLFGDTQYF. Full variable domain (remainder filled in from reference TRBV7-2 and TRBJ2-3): GAGVSQSPSNKVTEKGKDVELRCDPISGHTALYWYRQSLGQGLEFLIYFQGNSAPDKSGLPSDRFSAERTGGSVSTLTIQRTQQEDSAVYLCASSLFGDTQYFGPGTRLTVL.

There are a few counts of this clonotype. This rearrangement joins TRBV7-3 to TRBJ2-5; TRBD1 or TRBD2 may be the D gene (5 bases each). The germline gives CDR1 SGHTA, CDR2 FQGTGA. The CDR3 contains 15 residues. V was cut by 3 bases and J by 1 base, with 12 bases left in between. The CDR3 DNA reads TGTGCCAGCAGCTTTTCTGTCGGGGCCCAAGAGACCCAGTACTTC. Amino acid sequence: CASSFSVGAQETQYF.

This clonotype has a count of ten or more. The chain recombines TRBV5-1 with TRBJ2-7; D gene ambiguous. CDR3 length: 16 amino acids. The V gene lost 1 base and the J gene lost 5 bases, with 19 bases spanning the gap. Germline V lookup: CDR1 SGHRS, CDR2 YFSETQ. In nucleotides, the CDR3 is TGCGCCAGCAGCTTGTCCGACCCTCGTTTGGGCGACGAGCAGTACTTC. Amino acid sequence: CASSLSDPRLGDEQYF.

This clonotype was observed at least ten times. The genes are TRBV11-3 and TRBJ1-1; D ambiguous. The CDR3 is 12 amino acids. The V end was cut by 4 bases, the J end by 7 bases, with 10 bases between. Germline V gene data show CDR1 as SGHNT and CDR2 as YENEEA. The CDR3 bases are TGTGCCAGCAGCTCAAGATTTGGTGAAGCTTTCTTT. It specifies CASSSRFGEAFF.

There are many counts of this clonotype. CDR3: CASSLDQADTQYF. The CDR3 DNA follows: TGTGCCAGCAGCTTAGACCAAGCGGATACGCAGTATTTT. The genes are TRBV7-3 and TRBJ2-3; D unresolved. Germline V gene sequence: CDR1 SGHTA, CDR2 FQGTGA. V lost 2 bases to trimming and J lost 6 bases, with 9 bases between them. This CDR3 spans 13 amino acids.

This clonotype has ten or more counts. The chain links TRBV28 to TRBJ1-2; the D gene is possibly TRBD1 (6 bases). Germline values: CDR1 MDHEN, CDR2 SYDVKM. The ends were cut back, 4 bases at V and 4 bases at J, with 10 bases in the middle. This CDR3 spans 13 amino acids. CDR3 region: CASSSTGFYGYTF. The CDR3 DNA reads TGTGCCAGCAGTTCGACAGGATTCTATGGCTACACCTTC.

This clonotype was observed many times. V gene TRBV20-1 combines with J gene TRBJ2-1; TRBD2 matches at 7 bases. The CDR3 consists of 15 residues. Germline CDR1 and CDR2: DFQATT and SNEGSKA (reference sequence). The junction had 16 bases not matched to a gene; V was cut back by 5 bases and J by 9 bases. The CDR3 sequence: CSAVGSGTARGEQFF. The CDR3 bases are TGCAGTGCTGTGGGAAGCGGGACCGCACGGGGTGAGCAGTTCTTC.

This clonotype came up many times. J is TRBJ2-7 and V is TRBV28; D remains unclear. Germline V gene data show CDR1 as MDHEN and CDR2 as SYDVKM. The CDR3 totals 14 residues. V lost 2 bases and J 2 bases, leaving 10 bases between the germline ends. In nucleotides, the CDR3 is TGTGCCAGCAGTTTAACAACTACCGCCTACGAGCAGTACTTC. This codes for CASSLTTTAYEQYF.

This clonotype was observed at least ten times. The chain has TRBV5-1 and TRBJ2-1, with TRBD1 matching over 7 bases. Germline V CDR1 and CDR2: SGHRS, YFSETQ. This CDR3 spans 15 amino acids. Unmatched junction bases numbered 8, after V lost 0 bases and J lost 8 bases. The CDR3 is CASSLVAGGIDEQFF. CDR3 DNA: TGCGCCAGCAGCTTGGTGGCAGGGGGTATCGATGAGCAGTTCTTC.

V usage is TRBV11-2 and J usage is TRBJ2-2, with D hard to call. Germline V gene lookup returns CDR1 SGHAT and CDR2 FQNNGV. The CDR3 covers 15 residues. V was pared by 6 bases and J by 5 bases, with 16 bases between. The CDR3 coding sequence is TGTGCCAGCAGGTACCGGACCATCGGGACCGGGGAGCTGTTTTTT. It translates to CASRYRTIGTGELFF.

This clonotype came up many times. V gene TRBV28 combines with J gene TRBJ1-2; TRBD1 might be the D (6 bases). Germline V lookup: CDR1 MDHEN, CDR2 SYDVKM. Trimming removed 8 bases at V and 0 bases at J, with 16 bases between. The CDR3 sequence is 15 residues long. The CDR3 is CASSKGGEANYGYTF. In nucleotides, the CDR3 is TGTGCCAGCTCGAAGGGGGGCGAAGCTAACTATGGCTACACCTTC.

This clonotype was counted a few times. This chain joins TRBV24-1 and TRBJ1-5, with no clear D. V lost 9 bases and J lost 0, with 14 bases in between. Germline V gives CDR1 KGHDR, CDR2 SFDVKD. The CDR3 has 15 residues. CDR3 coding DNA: TGTGCCACCGGACCTGGCGGTGGTAGCAATCAGCCCCAGCATTTT. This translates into CATGPGGGSNQPQHF.

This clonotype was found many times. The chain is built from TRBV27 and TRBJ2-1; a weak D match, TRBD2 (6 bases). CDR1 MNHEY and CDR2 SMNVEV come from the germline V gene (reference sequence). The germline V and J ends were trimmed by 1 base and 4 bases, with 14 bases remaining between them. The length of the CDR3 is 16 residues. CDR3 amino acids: CASSLLGGGVYNEQFF. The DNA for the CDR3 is TGTGCCAGCAGTTTATTAGGCGGAGGGGTGTACAATGAGCAGTTCTTC.